A selection of T cell receptor beta chains follows, all from one sample in a study of shared clonotypes between healthy human individuals. The table came from immunoSEQ multiplex PCR; TCRdb's copy has only in-frame clones and leaves some out. Here the sample spans approximately 940,000 clones, roughly 72% being singletons. Sample: memory CD4+ T cells sorted from blood. The receptors derive from a man between 18 and 35 years old in good health. Each CDR3 is given with its conserved first and last residue. The D gene is left open where the match is weak. Clone size is given for some rows only: seen once, a few or many times, or a class if the clone is expanded.

J,D,V,size,DNA,CDR3
TRBJ2-2,TRBD1,TRBV7-8,.,TGTGCCAGCAGCCCAGCAATCGTAGGGGGCACGGACACCGGGGAGCTGTTTTTT,CASSPAIVGGTDTGELFF
TRBJ1-4,TRBD1,TRBV5-1,many,TGCGCCAGCACCAAACAGGGGGCGGGAACTAATGAAAAACTGTTTTTT,CASTKQGAGTNEKLFF
TRBJ2-6,TRBD1,TRBV11-2,few,TGTGCCAGCAGCCTAGTAGGGGGCGCTGGGGCCAACGTCCTGACTTTC,CASSLVGGAGANVLTF
TRBJ2-5,TRBD2,TRBV30,.,TGTGCCTGGAGTGGGCGGGAGGGGGAGACCCAGTACTTC,CAWSGREGETQYF
TRBJ1-2,TRBD1,TRBV29-1,.,TGCAGCGTCGGGACAGGGGGAGACTATGGCTACACCTTC,CSVGTGGDYGYTF
TRBJ2-7,.,TRBV6-6,.,TGTGCCAGCAGTTCCAGTCCCCGGCCGAAACAGTACTTC,CASSSSPRPKQYF
TRBJ2-7,TRBD1,TRBV5-1,.,TGCGCCAGCAGCAACCGGGACAGGGCGTCCTACGAGCAGTACTTC,CASSNRDRASYEQYF
TRBJ2-3,.,TRBV10-2,.,TGCGCCAGCAGTGATATTTCAGGGGCAGATACGCAGTATTTT,CASSDISGADTQYF
TRBJ1-1,TRBD1,TRBV6-5,.,TGTGCCAGCAGGACAGGGATGAACACTGAAGCTTTCTTT,CASRTGMNTEAFF
TRBJ2-5,TRBD2,TRBV5-1,once,TGCGCCAGCAGCTTGGAGGCTAGCGGGGACCGGCGGGAGACCCAGTACTTC,CASSLEASGDRRETQYF
TRBJ1-1,.,TRBV18,.,TGTGCCAGCTCACTCAAGGGGGACACTGAAGCTTTCTTT,CASSLKGDTEAFF
TRBJ2-2,.,TRBV2,once,TGTGCCAGCAACCGCCGCTCCACCGGGGAGCTGTTTTTT,CASNRRSTGELFF
TRBJ2-2,.,TRBV28,.,TGTGCCAGCAGTTCCCCCACCGGGGAGCTGTTTTTT,CASSSPTGELFF
TRBJ1-6,TRBD1,TRBV7-9,.,TGTGCCAGCAGCTCTCATAGGACAGGTTTAAACTCACCCCTCCACTTT,CASSSHRTGLNSPLHF
TRBJ2-4,TRBD1,TRBV5-4,once,TGTGCCAGCAGATCCGGGACAGGGGGCGCAATTCAGTACTTC,CASRSGTGGAIQYF
TRBJ2-7,TRBD2,TRBV14,.,TGTGCCAGCAGCCAAGATCTGTGGGGGGGCGAGCAGTACTTC,CASSQDLWGGEQYF
TRBJ1-2,.,TRBV21-1,.,TGTGCCAGCAGCAAAAAGATGAGAGGGGGCGGCTACACCTTC,CASSKKMRGGGYTF
TRBJ1-2,.,TRBV5-1,many,TGCGCCAGCAGTTGGGATCAGGGCCCATTGGATGGCTACACCTTC,CASSWDQGPLDGYTF
TRBJ2-5,.,TRBV19,.,TGTGCCAGCGCGAAGAACAGGGATCTGGAGACCCAGTACTTC,CASAKNRDLETQYF
TRBJ2-7,TRBD1,TRBV6-1,few,TGTGCCAGCAGTGGGTGGACAGGTTCCAACGAGCAGTACTTC,CASSGWTGSNEQYF
TRBJ2-7,TRBD1,TRBV6-6,.,TGTGCCAGCACTTACCGGGACAGGGCCTACGAGCAGTACTTC,CASTYRDRAYEQYF
TRBJ2-5,.,TRBV7-2,.,TGTGCCAGCAGCTTATCAATAGGGAAATCCCAGACCCAGTACTTC,CASSLSIGKSQTQYF
TRBJ2-3,.,TRBV11-2,.,TGTGCCAGCTCCCTGGGGGGGGGCAGCACAGATACGCAGTATTTT,CASSLGGGSTDTQYF
TRBJ2-2,.,TRBV2,few,TGTGCCAGCATTAGCCGTTACACCGGGGAGCTGTTTTTT,CASISRYTGELFF
TRBJ1-2,TRBD1,TRBV29-1,.,TGCAGCGTGCGACAGGGGGCGGTCCTCTATGGCTACACCTTC,CSVRQGAVLYGYTF
TRBJ1-1,.,TRBV6-6,.,TGTGCCAGCCAGGGACCCACTGAAGCTTTCTTT,CASQGPTEAFF
TRBJ2-6,TRBD1,TRBV6-4,.,TGTGCCAGCAAGTCGACAGGGGAGTCTGGGGCCAACGTCCTGACTTTC,CASKSTGESGANVLTF
TRBJ2-7,TRBD2,TRBV5-1,.,TGCGCCAGCAGCTTGGCCACGAAGGGAGGGTACGAGCAGTACTTC,CASSLATKGGYEQYF
TRBJ1-1,.,TRBV5-1,few,TGCGCCAGCAGACTTGGTTCGGAGAACACTGAAGCTTTCTTT,CASRLGSENTEAFF
TRBJ1-1,.,TRBV11-2,.,TGTGCCAGCAGCTTAAGGTTCCCTGAAGCTTTCTTT,CASSLRFPEAFF
TRBJ1-4,.,TRBV6-1,.,TGTGCCAGCAGTGATCGGGACCGCTTTAATGAAAAACTGTTTTTT,CASSDRDRFNEKLFF
TRBJ2-1,TRBD2,TRBV6-6,once,TGTGCCAGCAGCCTAGCGGGGGGGCGGGTTGAGCAGTTCTTC,CASSLAGGRVEQFF
TRBJ2-3,.,TRBV7-3,.,TGTGCCAGCAGCTTATTTATGGCTGGCACAGATACGCAGTATTTT,CASSLFMAGTDTQYF
TRBJ1-4,TRBD1,TRBV6-6,few,TGTGCCAGCAGTTACTCTAGGACAGGGTGGGTTGAAAAACTGTTTTTT,CASSYSRTGWVEKLFF
TRBJ1-5,.,TRBV6-5,.,TGTGCCAGCAGTTACACGGGGAGTAGCAATCAGCCCCAGCATTTT,CASSYTGSSNQPQHF
TRBJ1-1,.,TRBV7-3,.,TGTGCCAGCAGCGGCGGAGTGAACACTGAAGCTTTCTTT,CASSGGVNTEAFF
TRBJ1-1,.,TRBV30,.,TGTGCCTGGAGAGGGGGGGCAGGCACTGAAGCTTTCTTT,CAWRGGAGTEAFF
TRBJ1-1,.,TRBV30,few,TGTGCCTGGAGTGGGACCTTTAACACTGAAGCTTTCTTT,CAWSGTFNTEAFF
TRBJ2-1,TRBD2,TRBV30,.,TGTGCCTGGACAAAACTAGGACTAGCGGGGGGCAATGAGCAGTTCTTC,CAWTKLGLAGGNEQFF
TRBJ2-3,TRBD1,TRBV5-6,.,TGTGCCAGCAGCGAGCTTGGGACAGCTAGCACAGATACGCAGTATTTT,CASSELGTASTDTQYF
TRBJ2-7,TRBD1,TRBV5-1,.,TGCGCCAGCAGCCTAAGGACAGGGACCTACGAGCAGTACTTC,CASSLRTGTYEQYF
TRBJ1-1,.,TRBV28,.,TGTGCCAGCAGTCCGCAGGTGGGGATGAACACTGAAGCTTTCTTT,CASSPQVGMNTEAFF
TRBJ1-4,.,TRBV7-2,.,TGTGCCAGCAGCCAAAACTGGGGTACTAATGAAAAACTGTTTTTT,CASSQNWGTNEKLFF
TRBJ2-5,.,TRBV29-1,.,TGCAGCGTTGTTGATGGTGGCGAGACCCAGTACTTC,CSVVDGGETQYF
TRBJ2-2,TRBD1,TRBV10-3,.,TGTGCCATCAGCCGACAGGGGGCAGACACCGGGGAGCTGTTTTTT,CAISRQGADTGELFF
TRBJ2-5,.,TRBV7-2,.,TGTGCCAGCAGCTTAAGCTTTGGGGGAGAGACCCAGTACTTC,CASSLSFGGETQYF
TRBJ2-7,.,TRBV27,.,TGTGCCAGCAGTTCCAGCAGGATTTCCTACGAGCAGTACTTC,CASSSSRISYEQYF
TRBJ1-1,.,TRBV9,.,TGTGCCAGCAGCCCTACTGAGGCGGGTCGTGCTTTCTTT,CASSPTEAGRAFF
TRBJ1-6,.,TRBV5-4,once,TGTGCCAGCAGCTTGGCCCTCGGGGGCTATAATTCACCCCTCCACTTT,CASSLALGGYNSPLHF
TRBJ1-6,TRBD1,TRBV30,.,TGTGCCTGGGGACAGGTGGTGGATAATTCACCCCTCCACTTT,CAWGQVVDNSPLHF
TRBJ2-3,.,TRBV27,.,TGTGCCAGCAAGAGGGCAGATACGCAGTATTTT,CASKRADTQYF
TRBJ2-2,.,TRBV9,.,TGTGCCAGCAGCGTCCACTTATATGGGGAGGCCGAGCTGTTTTTT,CASSVHLYGEAELFF
TRBJ2-5,TRBD2,TRBV6-1,few,TGTGCCAGCAGTGAAGGAAGAATAGCGGGAGAGACCCAGTACTTC,CASSEGRIAGETQYF
TRBJ2-3,.,TRBV2,.,TGTGCCAGCAGCCCCAGTGTGACTAGCACAGATACGCAGTATTTT,CASSPSVTSTDTQYF